The 28 T cell receptor beta chains below come from one sample, sequenced in a study of cytotoxic CD8 clonotypes in ibrutinib-treated CLL (dated by TCRdb to the early 2020s). Interpreted using the paper, the time point label stands for: progressive disease on ibrutinib. The library was built by means of the immunoSEQ multiplex PCR assay. TCRdb obtained this table from immuneACCESS and retained in-frame rearrangements with V and J assigned. These tables miss some clones; where compared with another copy, unresolved V genes account for less than half of the shortfall, and the remainder is unexplained. This sample holds over 250,000 clones; roughly 76% were observed only once. The biggest ten clones account for roughly 6% of the sample. This material consisted of PBMCs, taken at disease progression, from a patient treated with ibrutinib. The receptors originated from a human donor with chronic lymphocytic leukemia.

The chain links TRBV7-6 to TRBJ2-2; 10 bases are shared with TRBD2. The CDR3 totals 16 residues. CDR1 is SGHVS and CDR2 is FNYEAQ in the germline V gene. The trim removed 4 bases at V and 7 bases at J, leaving 9 bases unmatched. The CDR3: CASSYTAGGPVGELFF. The CDR3 DNA reads as TGTGCCAGCAGCTACACAGCGGGAGGGCCGGTCGGGGAGCTGTTTTTT. The full variable domain, its missing parts supplied by reference TRBV7-6 and TRBJ2-2, is GAGVSQSPRYKVTKRGQDVALRCDPISGHVSLYWYRQALGQGPEFLTYFNYEAQQDKSGLPNDRFSAERPEGSISTLTIQRTEQRDSAMYRCASSYTAGGPVGELFFGEGSRLTVL.

This clone was counted only a few times. This chain connects TRBV7-3 to TRBJ1-2, with 10 bases aligning to TRBD1. This CDR3 region has 13 residues. From germline, CDR1 is SGHTA and CDR2 FQGTGA. V dropped 2 bases and J dropped 6; count of bases not matched to a gene: 0. The CDR3 nucleotides read TGTGCCAGCAGCTTAGACAGGGGGCATGGCTACACCTTC. Translated: CASSLDRGHGYTF.

The rearrangement joins TRBV6-5 to TRBJ1-5, with D hard to call. The CDR3 totals 14 residues. Germline assignment: CDR1 MNHEY and CDR2 SVGAGI. Trimming removed 8 bases from V and 1 base from J, with 12 bases in between. The CDR3 is CASGRFGSNQPQHF. The CDR3 DNA is TGTGCCAGCGGGAGGTTCGGGAGCAATCAGCCCCAGCATTTT.

In DNA, the CDR3 is TGTGCCAGCAGCTTGGCGACAGGGCGCTATGGCTACACCTTC. Translating it yields CASSLATGRYGYTF. The gene calls are TRBV13 and TRBJ1-2, with 7 bases aligning to TRBD1. J gave up 4 bases and V 3 bases, and 5 bases lay outside the gene matches. Germline CDR1 reads PRHDT; CDR2 reads FYEKMQ (reference sequence). The CDR3 has 14 residues.

This clone was seen only a few times. The chain couples TRBV27 to TRBJ2-1; TRBD2 aligns across 9 bases. The CDR3 is made up of 15 amino acids. V was clipped by 5 bases and J by 5 bases; unmatched bases: 7. Germline loops: CDR1 MNHEY, CDR2 SMNVEV (reference sequence). For the CDR3, the DNA is TGTGCCAGCAGTCCCGGGACTAGCATACACAATGAGCAGTTCTTC. Its translation is CASSPGTSIHNEQFF.

The J gene is TRBJ2-3, the V gene TRBV27; no clear D. The length of the CDR3 is 15 residues. CDR1 is MNHEY and CDR2 is SMNVEV in the germline V gene (reference sequence). V lost 2 bases and J 3 bases, leaving 12 bases between the germline ends. The chain's CDR3 is CASSLNSYHTDTQYF. Written as DNA, the CDR3 is TGTGCCAGCAGTTTAAACTCCTATCATACAGATACGCAGTATTTT.

The table lists this clone with a few counts. The chain employs TRBV4-1 and TRBJ1-1, with D possibly being TRBD1 (6 bases). The length of the CDR3 is 15 residues. Germline CDR1 reads MGHRA; CDR2 reads YSYEKL. V gave up 5 bases and J gave up 3 bases, with 16 bases separating them. The CDR3: CASSSAGAGYTEAFF. The DNA for the CDR3 is TGCGCCAGCAGCAGCGCGGGGGCTGGGTACACTGAAGCTTTCTTT.

The V gene is TRBV6-5, the J gene TRBJ2-2; D could derive from TRBD1 or TRBD2 (6 bases each). The V gene's germline CDR1 is MNHEY and CDR2 SVGAGI. V was trimmed by 8 bases and J by 1 base, leaving 8 bases between them. The CDR3 spans 13 residues. The CDR3: CASGGGNTGELFF. The CDR3 bases are TGTGCCAGCGGAGGGGGGAACACCGGGGAGCTGTTTTTT.

This chain joins TRBV5-1 and TRBJ2-5; D may be TRBD1 (5 bases). With 4 bases removed from V and 0 bases from J, the gap between germline ends came to 7 bases. The germline gives CDR1 SGHRS, CDR2 YFSETQ. The CDR3 has 13 residues. As DNA, the CDR3 is TGCGCCAGCAGCAGACAGTACCAAGAGACCCAGTACTTC. Protein product: CASSRQYQETQYF.

This chain links TRBV19 with TRBJ2-5, with a possible D match to TRBD2 (6 bases). V shed 6 bases and J shed 2 bases, with 7 bases lying between them. CDR1 is LNHDA, CDR2 SQIVND, per germline (reference sequence). There are 12 residues in the CDR3. The CDR3 region is CASREGQETQYF. DNA of the CDR3: TGTGCCAGTAGGGAGGGTCAAGAGACCCAGTACTTC.

The rearrangement joins TRBV5-4 to TRBJ1-1; D not resolved. The V end lost 3 bases, the J end lost 1 base, and 10 bases lay between the germline ends. Germline loops: CDR1 SGHNT, CDR2 YYREEE (reference sequence). This CDR3 is 14 amino acids long. The CDR3 sequence is CASSSVNANTEAFF. The CDR3 coding sequence is TGTGCCAGCAGCTCGGTCAACGCGAACACTGAAGCTTTCTTT. Drawing the rest from reference TRBV5-4 and TRBJ1-1, the complete variable domain is ETGVTQSPTHLIKTRGQQVTLRCSSQSGHNTVSWYQQALGQGPQFIFQYYREEENGRGNFPPRFSGLQFPNYSSELNVNALELDDSALYLCASSSVNANTEAFFGQGTRLTVV.

The gene calls are TRBV7-2 and TRBJ1-1; D is undetermined. Germline CDR1 reads SGHTA; CDR2 reads FQGNSA. Trimming removed 2 bases at V and 3 bases at J, with 7 bases between. The CDR3 is 13 amino acids. The DNA for the CDR3 is TGTGCCAGCAGCTTATTTGGCGACACTGAAGCTTTCTTT. It is translated as CASSLFGDTEAFF.

The J gene is TRBJ2-7, the V gene TRBV28; D unresolved. Trimming left V 5 bases short and J 0 bases short, with 17 bases between. CDR3 length equals 16 residues. Germline loops: CDR1 MDHEN, CDR2 SYDVKM. The CDR3 loop is CASSPRTVISSYEQYF. DNA of the CDR3: TGTGCCAGCAGTCCGCGGACCGTAATCAGCTCCTACGAGCAGTACTTC.

This sequence joins TRBV2 and TRBJ2-2; tentatively, D is TRBD2 (7 bases). Germline V gene data show CDR1 as SNHLY and CDR2 as FYNNEI. The CDR3 is 17 amino acids. V lost 3 bases and J lost 4, with 18 bases in between. The DNA of the CDR3 is TGTGCCAGCAGTGACACCGGTGGGGGGGCGGGCACCGGGGAGCTGTTTTTT. Translation: CASSDTGGGAGTGELFF.

The chain is built from TRBV5-4 and TRBJ1-1; no definite D call. This CDR3 spans 12 amino acids. Germline-derived CDR1 and CDR2 are SGHNT and YYREEE (reference sequence). Trimming removed 2 bases at V and 7 bases at J, with 9 bases between. The CDR3 nucleotides read TGTGCCAGCAGCTTCCCGGGATTTGAAGCTTTCTTT. Encoded protein: CASSFPGFEAFF.

V gene TRBV6-5 combines with J gene TRBJ2-7; 10 bases map to TRBD2. The CDR3 length is 16 residues. Germline V CDR1 and CDR2: MNHEY, SVGAGI. V lost 0 bases, J lost 2 bases, and 4 bases stayed unmatched. CDR3 loop: CASSYSRLAGAYEQYF. CDR3 sequence (DNA): TGTGCCAGCAGTTACTCGAGGCTAGCGGGGGCCTACGAGCAGTACTTC.

The chain uses TRBV29-1 and TRBJ2-7, with TRBD1 identical over 9 bases. V lost 6 bases, J lost 4 bases, and 7 bases stayed unmatched. Germline CDR1 reads SQVTM; CDR2 reads ANQGSEA. The CDR3 loop spans 13 amino acids. DNA of the CDR3: TGCAGCGTCCGTCCCGGGACAGGGTACGAGCAGTACTTC. Its protein is CSVRPGTGYEQYF.

The J gene is TRBJ1-1, the V gene TRBV2, with D unresolved. In germline, CDR1 is SNHLY, CDR2 FYNNEI. This CDR3 region has 15 residues. Trimming took 3 bases from V and 0 from J, leaving 11 bases between them. As DNA, the CDR3 is TGTGCCAGCAGTGATCTGGGCCTCATGAACACTGAAGCTTTCTTT. This encodes CASSDLGLMNTEAFF. The full variable domain, its missing parts supplied by reference TRBV2 and TRBJ1-1, is EPEVTQTPSHQVTQMGQEVILRCVPISNHLYFYWYRQILGQKVEFLVSFYNNEISEKSEIFDDQFSVERPDGSNFTLKIRSTKLEDSAMYFCASSDLGLMNTEAFFGQGTRLTVV.

The chain is built from TRBV6-1 and TRBJ2-1; 7 nucleotides line up with TRBD2. The germline V gene has CDR1 MNHNS and CDR2 SASEGT. With V trimmed by 2 bases and J by 1 base, 2 bases remained unmatched. The CDR3 contains 15 residues. CDR3 loop: CASSEKGGSYNEQFF. The CDR3 DNA sequence: TGTGCCAGCAGTGAAAAGGGAGGGTCCTACAATGAGCAGTTCTTC.

Comment on this clone: This specimen includes other DNA sequences encoding the same CDR3. The gene calls are TRBV5-1 and TRBJ2-7; possibly TRBD1 for D (6 bases). This CDR3 comprises 13 residues. The germline V gene has CDR1 SGHRS and CDR2 YFSETQ. V lost 2 bases and J 2 bases, leaving 8 bases between the germline ends. DNA for the CDR3: TGCGCCAGCAGCTTATGGACAGCCTACGAGCAGTACTTC. It codes for CASSLWTAYEQYF.

The table lists this clone with a few counts. This chain joins TRBV21-1 and TRBJ2-1; the table assigns TRBD2, which was not confirmed against the DNA. TRBV21-1 counts as a pseudogene. The CDR3 runs 16 residues. The CDR3 spells CASSKRSGRGNNEQFF. CDR3 in DNA: TGTGCCAGCAGCAAAAGGAGCGGGAGGGGGAACAATGAGCAGTTCTTC.

The J gene is TRBJ2-7, the V gene TRBV7-9; a possible D gene is TRBD2 (6 bases). This CDR3 region has 15 residues. V was trimmed by 5 bases and J by 0 bases, leaving 14 bases between them. Per germline, CDR1 SEHNR and CDR2 FQNEAQ (reference sequence). Written as DNA, the CDR3 is TGTGCCAGCAGCCCAAGGAGGACTACCTCCTACGAGCAGTACTTC. It is translated as CASSPRRTTSYEQYF. Full variable domain (missing parts from reference TRBV7-9 and TRBJ2-7): DTGVSQNPRHKITKRGQNVTFRCDPISEHNRLYWYRQTLGQGPEFLTYFQNEAQLEKSRLLSDRFSAERPKGSFSTLEIQRTEQGDSAMYLCASSPRRTTSYEQYFGPGTRLTVT.

V and J are TRBV25-1 and TRBJ2-1; weak D call: TRBD2 (5 bases). This CDR3 has 15 residues. Germline V gives CDR1 MGHDK, CDR2 SYGVNS. Trimming cost V 5 bases and J 7 bases, with 18 bases left between them. Here the CDR3 reads CASSRGKGIGNEQFF. Here the CDR3 DNA reads TGTGCCAGCAGTCGAGGGAAAGGGATAGGGAATGAGCAGTTCTTC.

The chain employs TRBV11-3 and TRBJ2-1; D possibly corresponds to TRBD1 (6 bases). The V end lost 3 bases, the J end lost 13 bases, and 13 bases lay between the germline ends. The CDR3 is made up of 12 amino acids. Looked up from germline, CDR1 is SGHNT and CDR2 is YENEEA. This chain's CDR3 is CASSFELGHQFF. The CDR3 nucleotides are TGTGCCAGCAGCTTCGAGCTGGGACATCAGTTCTTC. Together with reference TRBV11-3 and TRBJ2-1, the CDR3 gives the full variable domain: EAGVVQSPRYKIIEKKQPVAFWCNPISGHNTLYWYLQNLGQGPELLIRYENEEAVDDSQLPKDRFSAERLKGVDSTLKIQPAELGDSAVYLCASSFELGHQFFGPGTRLTVL.

This clone appeared once. The sample contains more than one DNA sequence encoding this CDR3. The chain employs TRBV5-1 and TRBJ2-7; 10 bases agree with TRBD2. The CDR3 extends over 15 amino acids. Germline trimming cut 1 base from V and 2 bases from J; bases unmatched to any gene: 3. Germline lookup yields CDR1 SGHRS and CDR2 YFSETQ. CDR3 bases: TGCGCCAGCAGCTTGCTAGCGGGAGCAACCTACGAGCAGTACTTC. Amino acid sequence: CASSLLAGATYEQYF. Based on the CDR3 plus reference TRBV5-1 and TRBJ2-7, the full variable domain is KAGVTQTPRYLIKTRGQQVTLSCSPISGHRSVSWYQQTPGQGLQFLFEYFSETQRNKGNFPGRFSGRQFSNSRSEMNVSTLELGDSALYLCASSLLAGATYEQYFGPGTRLTVT.

The chain is built from TRBV29-1 and TRBJ1-2, with D possibly being TRBD1 (6 bases). The CDR3 spans 13 residues. V shed 3 bases and J shed 3 bases, with 11 bases lying between them. Germline loops: CDR1 SQVTM, CDR2 ANQGSEA. CDR3 in amino acids: CSVDSGDHYGYTF. DNA for the CDR3: TGCAGCGTTGATTCAGGGGACCACTATGGCTACACCTTC.

The genes are TRBV9 and TRBJ1-3; perhaps TRBD1 as D (6 bases). The CDR3 covers 14 residues. V was pared by 2 bases and J by 8 bases, with 14 bases between. In germline, CDR1 is SGDLS, CDR2 YYNGEE. The CDR3 sequence is CASSVARGGDTIYF. As DNA, the CDR3 is TGTGCCAGCAGCGTCGCCCGAGGGGGGGACACCATATATTTT.

The chain combines TRBV11-3 with TRBJ2-7; no reliable D call. V lost 5 bases and J 2 bases, leaving 10 bases between the germline ends. CDR1 is SGHNT and CDR2 is YENEEA in the germline V gene. This CDR3 region has 13 residues. CDR3 sequence: CASSQDRTYEQYF. The CDR3 coding sequence is TGTGCCAGCAGCCAAGACCGAACCTACGAGCAGTACTTC.